This T cell receptor (beta chain) was identified in a study of blood T cell repertoires in COVID-19. The table came from immunoSEQ multiplex PCR; TCRdb's copy has only in-frame clones and leaves some out. The sample carries 200,000 or so clones, 75% to 90% recorded once. The CDR3 is 16 amino acids. The germline CDR1 and CDR2 sequences are LNHDA and SQIVND (reference sequence). Between the trimmed V and J ends, which lost 4 bases and 5 bases, there was a span of 18 bases. V is TRBV19 and J is TRBJ1-5; D is possibly TRBD1 (6 bases). This TCR came from a woman in her thirties or forties with acute COVID-19. Sequenced: PBMCs or T cells enriched from blood (not recorded which). The CDR3 nucleotides are TGTGCCAGTAGTAACCCGACAGGAGAAAACGATCAGCCCCAGCATTTT. This translates into CASSNPTGENDQPQHF.